The 26 T cell receptor beta chains below come from one sample, sequenced in a study of T cell responses to AZD1222 COVID-19 vaccine. The protocol was immunoSEQ multiplex PCR, while the TCRdb copy is restricted to in-frame clones and leaves out a portion. The table lists over 140,000 clones, roughly 89% of them singletons. The sequencing used peripheral blood, collected on day 0 of AZD1222 vaccination. The receptor source for this set is an adult in good health.

The chain carries TRBV5-5 and TRBJ2-3, with D tentatively TRBD2 (5 bases). The ends were cut back, 4 bases at V and 4 bases at J, with 10 bases in the middle. The CDR3 spans 13 residues. Germline CDR1 is SGHKS and CDR2 is YYEKEE (reference sequence). This chain's CDR3 is CASSMIASDTQYF. CDR3 nucleotides: TGTGCCAGCAGCATGATAGCGTCAGATACGCAGTATTTT.

The rearrangement joins TRBV6-2 or TRBV6-3 to TRBJ2-7; possible D gene TRBD2, 5 bases. The germline CDR1 and CDR2 sequences are MNHEY and SVGEGT. The V end lost 2 bases, the J end lost 7 bases, and 12 bases lay between the germline ends. This CDR3 region has 13 residues. The CDR3 reads CASSYGPGREQYF. Here the CDR3 DNA reads TGTGCCAGCAGTTACGGGCCGGGGAGAGAGCAGTACTTC.

DNA of the CDR3: TGTGCCAGCAGTCCTTTGGGGGGCGAGCAGTACTTC. Its protein product is CASSPLGGEQYF. The chain employs TRBV27 and TRBJ2-7, with a tentative D call TRBD2 (6 bases). The CDR3 covers 12 residues. V shed 5 bases and J shed 6 bases, with 11 bases lying between them. Germline lookup yields CDR1 MNHEY and CDR2 SMNVEV (reference sequence).

The V and J genes are TRBV5-6 and TRBJ1-4, with a possible D match to TRBD1 (6 bases). The CDR3 totals 15 residues. Trimming shortened V by 5 bases and J by 0 bases, and 11 bases separated the two germline ends. Germline-derived CDR1 and CDR2 are SGHDT and YYEEEE. The CDR3 spells CASSPGATTNEKLFF. The CDR3 nucleotides read TGTGCCAGCAGTCCGGGGGCAACAACTAATGAAAAACTGTTTTTT.

The rearrangement links TRBV6-5 to TRBJ2-2; TRBD1 matches 7 bases. CDR3 length: 16 residues. Losses at the gene ends were 2 bases for V and 7 bases for J; bases not matched to a gene: 10. Germline V gives CDR1 MNHEY, CDR2 SVGAGI. CDR3 amino acids: CASSYGTARLGGELFF. In nucleotides, the CDR3 is TGTGCCAGCAGTTACGGGACAGCCAGGTTGGGCGGGGAGCTGTTTTTT.

The J gene is TRBJ2-2, the V gene TRBV9; 10 positions match TRBD2. The CDR3 covers 15 residues. Germline CDR1 reads SGDLS; CDR2 reads YYNGEE. J was trimmed by 6 bases and V by 0 bases; bases with no gene match: 2. In DNA form, the CDR3 reads TGTGCCAGCAGCGTAGCGAGCGGGGGGGCCGGGGAGCTGTTTTTT. It yields the protein CASSVASGGAGELFF.

This sequence joins TRBV7-6 and TRBJ2-1; unclear D gene. CDR1 SGHVS and CDR2 FNYEAQ come from the germline V gene. Deletions cut 1 base from V and 8 bases from J, with 15 bases between. CDR3 size: 15 residues. As DNA, the CDR3 is TGTGCCAGCAGCTTAGGCCCTAATCCTCTGGATGAGCAGTTCTTC. Translation: CASSLGPNPLDEQFF. The full variable domain, rest sourced from reference TRBV7-6 and TRBJ2-1, is GAGVSQSPRYKVTKRGQDVALRCDPISGHVSLYWYRQALGQGPEFLTYFNYEAQQDKSGLPNDRFSAERPEGSISTLTIQRTEQRDSAMYRCASSLGPNPLDEQFFGPGTRLTVL.

The J gene is TRBJ2-7, the V gene TRBV28; either TRBD1 or TRBD2 may fit D (5 bases each). The V and J ends lost 3 bases and 2 bases respectively, with 20 bases between them. The CDR3 is 17 amino acids. The germline CDR1 and CDR2 sequences are MDHEN and SYDVKM. CDR3 sequence reads: CASSLYQRPGPPYEQYF. For the CDR3, the DNA is TGTGCCAGCAGTTTGTATCAACGCCCGGGGCCCCCCTACGAGCAGTACTTC.

This clone has a single count. The rearrangement uses TRBV19 and TRBJ2-2; D gene ambiguous. Deletions cut 4 bases from V and 1 base from J, with 22 bases between. This CDR3 has 19 residues. Per germline, CDR1 LNHDA and CDR2 SQIVND (reference sequence). The CDR3 DNA reads TGTGCCAGTAGTACGACGGCTTTGGGGTTGCTCAAGAACACCGGGGAGCTGTTTTTT. This encodes CASSTTALGLLKNTGELFF. Full variable domain (rest looked up from reference TRBV19 and TRBJ2-2): DGGITQSPKYLFRKEGQNVTLSCEQNLNHDAMYWYRQDPGQGLRLIYYSQIVNDFQKGDIAEGYSVSREKKESFPLTVTSAQKNPTAFYLCASSTTALGLLKNTGELFFGEGSRLTVL.

The gene calls are TRBV5-1 and TRBJ1-1; 11 bases line up with TRBD1. CDR1 SGHRS and CDR2 YFSETQ come from the germline V gene. CDR3 length: 15 residues. V lost 3 bases and J lost 4; bases outside the gene matches: 5. CDR3 residues: CASSYGGTGGTEAFF. The CDR3 DNA reads TGCGCCAGCAGCTACGGCGGGACAGGGGGCACTGAAGCTTTCTTT.

The rearrangement joins TRBV27 to TRBJ1-1, with unresolved D. Germline-derived CDR1 and CDR2 are MNHEY and SMNVEV (reference sequence). The CDR3 is 14 amino acids. Trimming removed 6 bases at V and 0 bases at J, with 11 bases between. CDR3 protein: CASRMVKMNTEAFF. As DNA, the CDR3 is TGTGCCAGCAGGATGGTAAAGATGAACACTGAAGCTTTCTTT.

This rearrangement joins TRBV5-4 to TRBJ2-3; 11 positions agree with TRBD2. From germline, CDR1 is SGHNT and CDR2 YYREEE (reference sequence). V lost 3 bases and J lost 1; bases outside the gene matches: 10. The CDR3 spans 18 residues. The CDR3 is CASSSRTSGFPGTDTQYF. For the CDR3, the DNA is TGTGCCAGCAGCTCACGGACTAGCGGGTTCCCCGGCACAGATACGCAGTATTTT.

The rearrangement uses TRBV19 and TRBJ2-5; TRBD2 aligns across 12 bases. After removal of 3 bases from V and 5 bases from J, the junction contained 16 bases not matched to a gene. CDR3 length: 19 amino acids. The germline CDR1 and CDR2 sequences are LNHDA and SQIVND (reference sequence). The CDR3 nucleotides read TGTGCCAGTAGTATCTCTAGTCCGGCTAGCGGGAGGGCCAGGGAGACCCAGTACTTC. Translating gives CASSISSPASGRARETQYF.

V gene TRBV28 combines with J gene TRBJ2-4; D gene unclear. V was pared by 7 bases and J by 8 bases, with 12 bases between. This CDR3 is 12 amino acids long. CDR1 and CDR2 (germline): MDHEN, SYDVKM. Here the CDR3 reads CASKVGGDIQYF. The DNA of the CDR3 is TGTGCCAGCAAAGTAGGTGGGGACATTCAGTACTTC.

The chain is built from TRBV18 and TRBJ2-2; D call uncertain. The germline CDR1 and CDR2 sequences are KGHSH and LQKENI. Between the trimmed V and J ends, which lost 6 bases and 0 bases, there was a span of 14 bases. The CDR3 contains 16 residues. CDR3 sequence (DNA): TGTGCCAGCTCCCCTCGGGCACCACCGAACACCGGGGAGCTGTTTTTT. Protein sequence: CASSPRAPPNTGELFF.

The chain carries TRBV2 and TRBJ1-2, with 8 bases matching TRBD1. The germline CDR1 and CDR2 sequences are SNHLY and FYNNEI. J was trimmed by 2 bases and V by 8 bases; bases with no gene match: 7. CDR3 length equals 14 residues. CDR3 bases: TGTGCCAGCTTTCAGGGGGCGCGAAACTATGGCTACACCTTC. It encodes CASFQGARNYGYTF.

A single count supports this clone. The chain links TRBV11-2 to TRBJ1-1; no firm D call. The germline CDR1 and CDR2 sequences are SGHAT and FQNNGV. The CDR3 contains 13 residues. V shed 2 bases and J shed 6 bases, with 10 bases lying between them. The CDR3 nucleotides are TGTGCCAGCAGCTTAAGGAGGACGTCTGAAGCTTTCTTT. It is translated as CASSLRRTSEAFF.

The chain combines TRBV10-3 with TRBJ2-5, with D uncertain. Germline lookup yields CDR1 ENHRY and CDR2 SYGVKD. This CDR3 has 13 amino acids. V dropped 6 bases and J dropped 1 base, with 9 bases sitting between them. CDR3 protein: CAIRAAIQETQYF. The CDR3 DNA is TGTGCCATCAGGGCGGCTATCCAAGAGACCCAGTACTTC.

This chain links TRBV5-4 with TRBJ2-3; 15 bases are shared with TRBD2. V dropped 0 bases and J dropped 4; count of bases not matched to a gene: 9. This CDR3 has 19 amino acids. CDR1 SGHNT and CDR2 YYREEE come from the germline V gene (reference sequence). In DNA, the CDR3 is TGTGCCAGCAGCTTGGCCGGGACTAGCGGGAGGTTTTACGCAGATACGCAGTATTTT. Its protein is CASSLAGTSGRFYADTQYF.

The chain joins TRBV19 to TRBJ1-1; D not certain. The CDR3 consists of 14 residues. V lost 3 bases and J lost 1, with 9 bases in between. Germline values: CDR1 LNHDA, CDR2 SQIVND (reference sequence). The CDR3 here is CASSMWSGNTEAFF. CDR3 coding DNA: TGTGCCAGTAGTATGTGGAGCGGGAACACTGAAGCTTTCTTT.

This clone was seen more than once but under ten times. The V and J genes are TRBV7-9 and TRBJ1-1; 8 bases line up with TRBD1. V gave up 2 bases and J gave up 7 bases; unmatched junction bases: 12. Germline CDR1 and CDR2: SEHNR and FQNEAQ (reference sequence). The CDR3 has 16 residues. The CDR3 loop is CASSLWPRQGIDEAFF. The CDR3 DNA sequence: TGTGCCAGCAGCTTATGGCCGCGACAGGGGATCGATGAAGCTTTCTTT.

The chain joins TRBV27 to TRBJ2-3; maybe TRBD2 (5 bases). V was trimmed by 2 bases and J by 3 bases, leaving 6 bases between them. Germline CDR1 MNHEY, CDR2 SMNVEV (reference sequence). This CDR3 comprises 13 residues. DNA of the CDR3: TGTGCCAGCAGTTTACGGGGTACAGATACGCAGTATTTT. This translates into CASSLRGTDTQYF.

V is TRBV7-2 and J is TRBJ1-3; TRBD1 agrees at 7 bases. CDR3 length: 15 amino acids. The germline V gene encodes CDR1 SGHTA and CDR2 FQGNSA. V lost 6 bases, J lost 2 bases, and 7 bases stayed unmatched. CDR3 DNA: TGTGCCAGCAGAGGAAACAGGGGCACTGGAAACACCATATATTTT. Translation gives CASRGNRGTGNTIYF.

In its sample, this clone was seen a few times. The CDR3 region is CASSLTWTGPNQPQHF. CDR3 bases: TGTGCCAGTAGTCTCACCTGGACAGGTCCCAATCAGCCCCAGCATTTT. The V and J genes are TRBV19 and TRBJ1-5; 7 bases line up with TRBD1. The CDR3 has 16 residues. CDR1 and CDR2 from the germline V gene are LNHDA and SQIVND (reference sequence). The V gene end was trimmed by 5 bases and the J gene end by 3 bases; junction bases not matched to a gene: 10.

This chain uses TRBV13 with TRBJ2-1; possible D gene TRBD2, 5 bases. The germline V and J ends were trimmed by 2 bases and 0 bases, with 17 bases remaining between them. The V gene's germline CDR1 is PRHDT and CDR2 FYEKMQ (reference sequence). The CDR3 covers 18 residues. Here the CDR3 DNA reads TGTGCCAGCAGCTTAAACCTTCAGAGGGTTAGCTCCTACAATGAGCAGTTCTTC. Its protein product is CASSLNLQRVSSYNEQFF.

V gene TRBV5-5 combines with J gene TRBJ1-1; D possibly corresponds to TRBD1 (5 bases). Germline lookup yields CDR1 SGHKS and CDR2 YYEKEE (reference sequence). Trimming pared 9 bases from V and 1 base from J, leaving 10 bases between. The CDR3 spans 12 residues. The CDR3 region is CATRVANTEAFF. The CDR3 DNA is TGTGCCACCAGGGTGGCGAACACTGAAGCTTTCTTT.